Listed here are 32 T cell receptor beta chains from one sample, sequenced in a study of blood T cell repertoires in COVID-19. TCRdb keeps only in-frame clones here, not all; method: immunoSEQ multiplex PCR. The sample holds approximately 300,000 clones; 87% are singletons and the top ten take approximately 2.4%. Material for sequencing was peripheral blood. The receptors come from a man between 18 and 29 years old with active or convalescent COVID-19.

The chain combines TRBV7-9 with TRBJ2-3; no reliable D call. CDR1 and CDR2 from the germline V gene are SEHNR and FQNEAQ (reference sequence). CDR3 length: 14 amino acids. Trimming took 3 bases from V and 4 from J, leaving 11 bases between them. The CDR3 region has the DNA TGTGCCAGCAGCTTCACTTATAGAGCAGATACGCAGTATTTT. Its translation is CASSFTYRADTQYF.

J is TRBJ2-7 and V is TRBV6-4, with a weak D call TRBD2 (5 bases). From germline, CDR1 is MRHNA and CDR2 SNTAGT. V was clipped by 0 bases and J by 0 bases, with 15 bases between them. The CDR3 totals 17 residues. CDR3 sequence (DNA): TGTGCCAGCAGTGACTCATCGGGAAGGCGGATCTCCTACGAGCAGTACTTC. Residues: CASSDSSGRRISYEQYF.

The V gene is TRBV24-1, the J gene TRBJ2-2, with 9 positions matching TRBD2. V lost 6 bases, J lost 5 bases, and 12 bases stayed unmatched. Germline V lookup: CDR1 KGHDR, CDR2 SFDVKD. CDR3 length equals 17 residues. CDR3 bases: TGTGCCACCAGTTCTGTTAGCGGGAGTTCGGTTACCGGGGAGCTGTTTTTT. Translation gives CATSSVSGSSVTGELFF.

The chain is built from TRBV11-1 and TRBJ2-5; TRBD2 aligns across 7 bases. J lost 0 bases, V lost 5 bases, and 9 bases had no gene match. This CDR3 spans 16 amino acids. The germline CDR1 and CDR2 sequences are SGHAT and FQDESV (reference sequence). CDR3 residues: CASSPSSGGNQETQYF. The CDR3 DNA reads TGTGCCAGCAGCCCGAGTTCGGGGGGAAACCAAGAGACCCAGTACTTC. Using reference TRBV11-1 and TRBJ2-5 for the parts outside the CDR3, the full variable domain is EAEVAQSPRYKITEKSQAVAFWCDPISGHATLYWYRQILGQGPELLVQFQDESVVDDSQLPKDRFSAERLKGVDSTLKIQPAELGDSAMYLCASSPSSGGNQETQYFGPGTRLLVL.

The genes are TRBV15 and TRBJ1-2; D unclear. Germline V CDR1 and CDR2: LNHNV, YYDKDF (reference sequence). The CDR3 totals 15 residues. Trimming pared 0 bases from V and 3 bases from J, leaving 11 bases between. CDR3 amino acids: CATSRDAGAHYGYTF. CDR3 sequence (DNA): TGTGCCACCAGCAGAGATGCAGGTGCTCACTATGGCTACACCTTC.

The rearrangement links TRBV5-1 to TRBJ1-2; D perhaps matches TRBD1 (6 bases). V was pared by 4 bases and J by 4 bases, with 14 bases between. Germline CDR1 reads SGHRS; CDR2 reads YFSETQ. The CDR3 runs 14 residues. The CDR3 DNA is TGCGCCAGCAGCCTAGGGGACACCTCCTATGGCTACACCTTC. It encodes CASSLGDTSYGYTF.

The V and J genes are TRBV28 and TRBJ1-2, with TRBD1 identical over 8 bases. V lost 5 bases and J lost 4; bases outside the gene matches: 12. Germline CDR1 reads MDHEN; CDR2 reads SYDVKM. This CDR3 contains 16 residues. The CDR3 bases are TGTGCCAGCAGTACTATTACAGGCGGGACAGGCTATGGCTACACCTTC. Protein sequence: CASSTITGGTGYGYTF.

This chain connects TRBV7-3 to TRBJ2-1, with D possibly being TRBD1 (5 bases). Germline-derived CDR1 and CDR2 are SGHTA and FQGTGA. V lost 5 bases and J lost 8, with 13 bases in between. The CDR3 length is 13 residues. The chain's CDR3 is CASSPTGMDEQFF. The CDR3 nucleotides are TGTGCCAGCAGCCCTACAGGTATGGATGAGCAGTTCTTC.

The rearrangement links TRBV3-1 (or the pseudogene TRBV3-2) to TRBJ2-7; the match to TRBD2 covers 12 bases. The CDR3 runs to 15 residues. Looked up from germline, CDR1 is LGHDT and CDR2 is YNNKEL (reference sequence). V dropped 2 bases and J dropped 7; count of bases not matched to a gene: 6. In DNA form, the CDR3 reads TGTGCCAGCAGCCAAAATGGCCTAGCGGGGGGGGAGCAGTACTTC. This translates into CASSQNGLAGGEQYF.

V and J are TRBV19 and TRBJ2-6, with 8 positions matching TRBD2. V gave up 8 bases and J gave up 3 bases; unmatched junction bases: 9. This CDR3 spans 16 amino acids. Germline V gene data show CDR1 as LNHDA and CDR2 as SQIVND (reference sequence). CDR3: CASCRAGAVGANVLTF. CDR3 nucleotide sequence: TGTGCCAGTTGCCGAGCGGGAGCCGTTGGGGCCAACGTCCTGACTTTC.

The chain recombines TRBV4-3 with TRBJ1-2; 12 bases match TRBD1. The CDR3 spans 16 residues. From germline, CDR1 is LGHNA and CDR2 YSLEER. J was trimmed by 4 bases and V by 5 bases; bases with no gene match: 8. In DNA, the CDR3 is TGCGCCAGCAGCGAGCCTGGGACAGGGGGCGCCTATGGCTACACCTTC. Its protein product is CASSEPGTGGAYGYTF.

The CDR3 loop is CASSSGQGAFGNTIYF. The CDR3 DNA reads as TGCGCCAGCAGCTCCGGACAGGGGGCGTTTGGAAACACCATATATTTT. This chain connects TRBV5-1 to TRBJ1-3, with TRBD1 matching over 11 bases. Germline V CDR1 and CDR2: SGHRS, YFSETQ. The CDR3 is 16 residues long. V lost 3 bases to trimming and J lost 3 bases; unmatched junction nucleotides: 5.

This clone was found once. This rearrangement joins TRBV9 to TRBJ1-6; D not resolved. The V end was cut by 5 bases, the J end by 5 bases, with 8 bases between. This CDR3 spans 13 amino acids. Per the germline V gene, CDR1 is SGDLS and CDR2 is YYNGEE. CDR3 sequence: CASRTTDNSPLHF. The CDR3 nucleotides read TGTGCCAGCAGGACTACGGATAATTCACCCCTCCACTTT.

Written as DNA, the CDR3 is TGTGCCAGCAGTTTCAGGACAGGACTGAGCAATCAGCCCCAGCATTTT. Translated, it gives CASSFRTGLSNQPQHF. This sequence joins TRBV28 and TRBJ1-5, with TRBD1 identical over 7 bases. Germline CDR1 MDHEN, CDR2 SYDVKM. This CDR3 comprises 16 residues. V was pared by 3 bases and J by 1 base, with 6 bases of the junction left unmatched.

The chain has TRBV25-1 and TRBJ1-5; D gene ambiguous. The V gene's germline CDR1 is MGHDK and CDR2 SYGVNS. The CDR3 spans 12 residues. The ends were cut back, 4 bases at V and 4 bases at J, with 5 bases in the middle. The CDR3 loop is CASSGRNQPQHF. The CDR3 region has the DNA TGTGCCAGCAGTGGTAGAAATCAGCCCCAGCATTTT.

The chain has TRBV15 and TRBJ1-4; 8 bases align to TRBD1. The CDR3 is made up of 15 amino acids. Trimming took 1 base from V and 6 from J; bases not matched to a gene: 4. Germline CDR1 is LNHNV and CDR2 is YYDKDF (reference sequence). The CDR3 DNA reads TGTGCCACCAGCAGAGTATACAGGGGGGATGAAAAACTGTTTTTT. It is translated as CATSRVYRGDEKLFF.

V usage is TRBV2 and J usage is TRBJ2-7, with TRBD2 identical over 8 bases. V shed 4 bases, J shed 2 bases, and the junction held 7 bases outside the gene matches. The CDR3 has 15 residues. The germline V gene has CDR1 SNHLY and CDR2 FYNNEI. The CDR3 DNA reads TGTGCCAGCAGTGGGCACGGGGGGGAACCCTACGAGCAGTACTTC. It codes for CASSGHGGEPYEQYF.

The rearrangement uses TRBV25-1 and TRBJ2-1, with 10 bases fitting TRBD2. The CDR3 has 13 amino acids. Germline V gene data show CDR1 as MGHDK and CDR2 as SYGVNS. Trimming at V came to 4 bases and at J to 10 bases, leaving 4 bases not matched to a gene. The CDR3 nucleotides read TGTGCCAGCAGTGCTAGCGGGAGAGACGAGCAGTTCTTC. Protein product: CASSASGRDEQFF. The variable domain in full, with the rest retrieved from reference TRBV25-1 and TRBJ2-1, is EADIYQTPRYLVIGTGKKITLECSQTMGHDKMYWYQQDPGMELHLIHYSYGVNSTEKGDLSSESTVSRIRTEHFPLTLESARPSHTSQYLCASSASGRDEQFFGPGTRLTVL.

This sequence joins TRBV5-1 and TRBJ1-1, with D hard to call. CDR1 and CDR2 (germline): SGHRS, YFSETQ. This CDR3 has 15 amino acids. Trimming removed 2 bases at V and 1 base at J, with 12 bases between. The CDR3 coding sequence is TGCGCCAGCAGCTTTTTTGCGGGCCCGAACACTGAAGCTTTCTTT. Residues: CASSFFAGPNTEAFF.

The chain recombines TRBV12-5 with TRBJ2-5, with 9 nucleotides matching TRBD1. The CDR3 loop spans 17 amino acids. V was pared by 3 bases and J by 2 bases, with 10 bases of the junction left unmatched. From germline, CDR1 is LGHNT and CDR2 FRNRAP. The CDR3 DNA reads as TGTGCTAGTGGTTTTTCCGGGACAGGGTCGTGGCAAGAGACCCAGTACTTC. This codes for CASGFSGTGSWQETQYF.

The rearrangement joins TRBV6-6 to TRBJ1-4, with D tentatively TRBD1 (6 bases). The CDR3 is 15 amino acids. The V end lost 2 bases, the J end lost 2 bases, and 9 bases lay between the germline ends. Germline V gene data show CDR1 as MNHNY and CDR2 as SVGAGI (reference sequence). The CDR3 loop reads CASSYRGHTNEKLFF. In nucleotides, the CDR3 is TGTGCCAGCAGTTACCGGGGACACACTAATGAAAAACTGTTTTTT.

This rearrangement joins TRBV27 to TRBJ1-5, with D possibly being TRBD1 (6 bases). V was clipped by 6 bases and J by 5 bases, with 17 bases between them. Germline V CDR1 and CDR2: MNHEY, SMNVEV (reference sequence). The CDR3 has 15 amino acids. This CDR3 reads CASRLTGIVDQPQHF. The CDR3 DNA is TGTGCCAGCAGACTTACAGGGATAGTAGATCAGCCCCAGCATTTT.

The rearrangement joins TRBV6-5 to TRBJ2-7; 7 nucleotides align to TRBD2. The germline V gene has CDR1 MNHEY and CDR2 SVGAGI. V lost 8 bases and J lost 1; bases outside the gene matches: 8. The CDR3 spans 14 residues. CDR3 in DNA: TGTGCCAGCGGTACGGACGGGGGGTCCTACGAGCAGTACTTC. Translated: CASGTDGGSYEQYF.

The rearrangement uses TRBV28 and TRBJ1-5; 10 nucleotides align to TRBD1. The CDR3 totals 16 residues. V lost 5 bases to trimming and J lost 5 bases; unmatched junction nucleotides: 9. Germline CDR1 reads MDHEN; CDR2 reads SYDVKM. The CDR3 region is CASSPLTGGMHQPQHF. As DNA, the CDR3 is TGTGCCAGCAGTCCCTTGACAGGGGGCATGCATCAGCCCCAGCATTTT.

This clone was detected only once. The chain's CDR3 is CASRWGGPTGELFF. CDR3 DNA sequence: TGTGCCAGCAGATGGGGGGGCCCGACCGGGGAGCTGTTTTTT. This chain links TRBV11-2 with TRBJ2-2; D is perhaps TRBD2 (7 bases). Germline V gene lookup returns CDR1 SGHAT and CDR2 FQNNGV. The CDR3 sequence is 14 residues long. With 6 bases removed from V and 5 bases from J, the gap between germline ends came to 13 bases.

The J gene is TRBJ2-5, the V gene TRBV7-9; D is unresolved. There are 14 residues in the CDR3. V lost 1 base and J lost 5, with 11 bases in between. The germline CDR1 and CDR2 sequences are SEHNR and FQNEAQ (reference sequence). For the CDR3, the DNA is TGTGCCAGCAGCTTAGAGGCGGCTCGCGAGACCCAGTACTTC. Protein sequence: CASSLEAARETQYF. The variable domain in full, completed from reference TRBV7-9 and TRBJ2-5, reads DTGVSQNPRHKITKRGQNVTFRCDPISEHNRLYWYRQTLGQGPEFLTYFQNEAQLEKSRLLSDRFSAERPKGSFSTLEIQRTEQGDSAMYLCASSLEAARETQYFGPGTRLLVL.

The genes are TRBV5-4 and TRBJ1-2, with a tentative D call TRBD1 (6 bases). The CDR3 totals 15 residues. The germline gives CDR1 SGHNT, CDR2 YYREEE (reference sequence). V was trimmed by 3 bases and J by 2 bases, leaving 14 bases between them. The chain's CDR3 is CASSSRTDPNYGYTF. The CDR3 coding sequence is TGTGCCAGCAGCTCCAGGACAGACCCCAACTATGGCTACACCTTC.

The chain is built from TRBV24-1 and TRBJ2-2, with D possibly being TRBD1 (6 bases). Germline lookup yields CDR1 KGHDR and CDR2 SFDVKD. The CDR3 length is 15 residues. Trimming removed 4 bases from V and 1 base from J, with 9 bases in between. The CDR3 DNA reads TGTGCCACCAGTGAAGGGACAAAGAACACCGGGGAGCTGTTTTTT. Its protein is CATSEGTKNTGELFF.

The chain uses TRBV7-2 and TRBJ2-1, with unresolved D. CDR1 is SGHTA, CDR2 FQGNSA, per germline. V was shortened by 4 bases and J by 3 bases, with 7 bases between the two germline ends. This CDR3 region has 13 residues. For the CDR3, the DNA is TGTGCCAGCAGCTCACAGAACTACAATGAGCAGTTCTTC. Translation gives CASSSQNYNEQFF.

The gene calls are TRBV5-4 and TRBJ2-7, with D maybe TRBD1 (5 bases). Germline V lookup: CDR1 SGHNT, CDR2 YYREEE (reference sequence). The CDR3 loop spans 14 amino acids. Between the trimmed V and J ends, which lost 5 bases and 0 bases, there was a span of 12 bases. The CDR3 DNA is TGTGCCAGCAGGTCAGGGATTAGCTCCTACGAGCAGTACTTC. Translating it yields CASRSGISSYEQYF.

This chain joins TRBV11-2 and TRBJ2-3; TRBD1 might be the D (5 bases). This CDR3 has 13 amino acids. The V gene's germline CDR1 is SGHAT and CDR2 FQNNGV. V lost 4 bases and J lost 4, with 9 bases in between. CDR3 DNA: TGTGCCAGCAGCTCCCCAGGGTCAGATACGCAGTATTTT. It codes for CASSSPGSDTQYF.

The chain carries TRBV5-1 and TRBJ2-7, with a possible D match to TRBD1 (5 bases). Per the germline V gene, CDR1 is SGHRS and CDR2 is YFSETQ. V lost 0 bases and J 4 bases, leaving 11 bases between the germline ends. The CDR3 length is 14 residues. The CDR3 DNA is TGCGCCAGCAGCTTGGCTGGGGCTGGTTACGAGCAGTACTTC. It specifies CASSLAGAGYEQYF.